This TCR beta chain was captured in a study of vaccination and CD4 T cells after COVID-19. About the research overall: Following dose two, a median about 71 days (range 14 to 241) passed before post-vaccine samples were taken.

Cultured CD4+ T cell DNA was sequenced using the Oncomine TCR Beta short-read assay. TCRdb fed the PCR reads into MiXCR, producing one record per CDR3 protein. The repertoire holds some 14,000 distinct CDR3 sequences, with just over 20% as singletons. A remark on this clonotype: Antigen: not known.

Treatment meaning: approximately nine-day PBMC culture with coronavirus spike peptide pools or control peptides (ViraFEST assay). For ViraFEST, peptide pools expanded antigen-specific T cells, after which the TCRs were sequenced. V lost 6 bases to trimming and J lost 0 bases, with 12 bases between them. Germline CDR1 is SQVTM and CDR2 is ANQGSEA. This CDR3 spans 14 amino acids. The sequence was collected from a human donor who received a COVID-19 vaccine. The chain couples TRBV29-1 to TRBJ2-4; tentative D call: TRBD1 (5 bases). The sequencing here drew on CD4+ T cells from blood, cultured in vitro, taken before SARS-CoV-2 vaccination. The CDR3 protein is CSVRQSLAKNIQYF. The CDR3 coding sequence is TGCAGCGTGCGACAGAGTCTAGCCAAAAACATTCAGTACTTC.